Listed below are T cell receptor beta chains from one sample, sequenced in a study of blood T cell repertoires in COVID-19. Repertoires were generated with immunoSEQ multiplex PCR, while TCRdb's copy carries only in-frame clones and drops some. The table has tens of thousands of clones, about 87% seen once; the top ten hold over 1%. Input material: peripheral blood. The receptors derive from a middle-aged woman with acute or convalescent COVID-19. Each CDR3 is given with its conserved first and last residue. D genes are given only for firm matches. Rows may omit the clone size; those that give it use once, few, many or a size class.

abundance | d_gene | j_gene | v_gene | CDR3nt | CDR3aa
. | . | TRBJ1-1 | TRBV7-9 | TGTGCCAGCAGCTTAGGAGGGGGGGCGGACACTGAAGCTTTCTTT | CASSLGGGADTEAFF
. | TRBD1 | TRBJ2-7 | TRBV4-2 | TGTGCCAGCAGCCAAGGGACAGGGGGCGACGAGCAGTACTTC | CASSQGTGGDEQYF
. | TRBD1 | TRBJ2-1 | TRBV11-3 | TGTGCCACCGCGACGACAGGGAACCACAATGAGCAGTTCTTC | CATATTGNHNEQFF
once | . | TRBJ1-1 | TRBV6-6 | TGTGCCAGCAGTTACTCAGATAGTGTTTTCTTT | CASSYSDSVFF
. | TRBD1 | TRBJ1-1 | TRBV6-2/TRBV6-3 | TGTGCCAGCAGTTACTCGTGGGACAGGAGCTTGAACACTGAAGCTTTCTTT | CASSYSWDRSLNTEAFF
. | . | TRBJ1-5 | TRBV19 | TGTGCCAGTAGTATCGGGGGGTATCAGCCCCAGCATTTT | CASSIGGYQPQHF
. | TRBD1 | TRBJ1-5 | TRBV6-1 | TGTGCCAGCAGTGAGGACAGGGCTGTAAGCAATCAGCCCCAGCATTTT | CASSEDRAVSNQPQHF
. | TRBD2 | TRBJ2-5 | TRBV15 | TGTGCCACCAGCGGAAAAGCGGGGGGGCTGGAAGAGACCCAGTACTTC | CATSGKAGGLEETQYF
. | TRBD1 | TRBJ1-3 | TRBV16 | TGTGCCAGCAGCCATTCAAAACACGGGACAGGGGGCATCACTGGAAACACCATATATTTT | CASSHSKHGTGGITGNTIYF
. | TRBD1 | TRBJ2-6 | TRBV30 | TGTGCCAGCAAGGGCTTTGGACAGGGATACTCTGGGGCCAACGTCCTGACTTTC | CASKGFGQGYSGANVLTF
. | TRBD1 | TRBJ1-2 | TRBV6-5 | TGTGCCAGCAGCGAGACAGGGGGCGCAGGGTATGGCTACACCTTC | CASSETGGAGYGYTF
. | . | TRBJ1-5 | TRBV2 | TGTGCCAGCAGTGACAGCAGGGGCAATCAGCCCCAGCATTTT | CASSDSRGNQPQHF
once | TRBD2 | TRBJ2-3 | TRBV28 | TGTGCCAGCAGTTTTATCGCTAGCGGATACACAGATACGCAGTATTTT | CASSFIASGYTDTQYF
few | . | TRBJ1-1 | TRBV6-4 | TGTGCCAGCAGTGACCGTCGCGGGGAAGCTTTCTTT | CASSDRRGEAFF
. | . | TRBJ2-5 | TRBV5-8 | TGTGCCAGCAGCTTGGACCGGGAGCTGGTTGGGGAGACCCAGTACTTC | CASSLDRELVGETQYF
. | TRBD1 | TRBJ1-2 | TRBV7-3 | TGTGCCAGCAGCGCAGGACAGGGGGCAACTGGCTACACCTTC | CASSAGQGATGYTF
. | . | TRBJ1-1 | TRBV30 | TGTGCCTGGAGTGTCATAGAGGGCGCAGAAGCTTTCTTT | CAWSVIEGAEAFF
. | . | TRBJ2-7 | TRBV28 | TGTGCCAGCAGTTTAGCGGGCCGGTCCGAGCAGTACTTC | CASSLAGRSEQYF
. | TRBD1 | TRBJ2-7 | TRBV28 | TGTGCCAGCATCCCGACAGGGGGCTACGAGCAGTACTTC | CASIPTGGYEQYF
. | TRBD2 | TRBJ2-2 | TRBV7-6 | TGTGCCAGCAGCGTACCGATGGGACTAGCGGAGACCGGGGAGCTGTTTTTT | CASSVPMGLAETGELFF